This T cell receptor (beta chain) was documented in a study of regulatory T cells in long-lasting Graves disease. Turning to the study itself: Less than 3 months of antithyroid drugs had been taken by newly diagnosed Graves' patients.

As for time point: newly diagnosed GD, antithyroid drugs for less than 3 months. Making the TCR library involved RNA that had been extracted from PBMCs. Between the trimmed V and J ends, which lost 6 bases and 0 bases, there was a span of 11 bases. The CDR3 runs 14 residues. The germline V gene has CDR1 DFQATT and CDR2 SNEGSKA (reference sequence). Arm-PCR of CDR3 regions and iRepertoire HTBI primers were used to build TCR beta libraries. TCRdb called the multiplex PCR reads again in MiXCR, with one record for every CDR3 protein. The profile shows almost 450,000 distinct CDR3 sequences, about 15% of them singletons. These data were likewise used in another study, on T cells in Graves' hyperthyroidism and ophthalmopathy.

The source material was peripheral blood mononuclear cells (PBMCs), sampled at new diagnosis, from a patient treated with antithyroid drugs. The V call is TRBV20-1, the J call TRBJ1-4; TRBD1 is a possible D gene (6 bases). The source is a woman aged 30 to 39 with Graves disease. DNA for the CDR3: TGCAGTGCCACCGACAGGTCAACTAATGAAAAACTGTTTTTT. Amino acids: CSATDRSTNEKLFF.